This T cell receptor beta chain was sequenced for a study of tumor and adjacent non-tumor tissue in lung cancer. Study information: Patients were aged about 31 to 76, approximately 11 men and about five women, stage I to III.

Three rounds of nested PCR, following a modified ARM-PCR protocol, produced the TCRbeta library. TCRdb re-called the multiplex PCR reads through MiXCR, storing one row per CDR3 protein. The table includes approximately 82,000 distinct CDR3 sequences, approximately 82% detected once. Study-wide findings and caveats: TCR diversity was significantly greater in tumor than normal lung tissue.

Germline CDR1 and CDR2: SGHAT and FQNNGV. The CDR3 has 14 amino acids. Regarding this clonotype: The antigen is undetermined. An end of the junction differs from the germline gene, which may be a read error.

The template was RNA from unsorted bulk tissue. More than 3 cm separated this lung sample from the edge of the tumor. Sequencing was carried out using distant non-tumor lung tissue. The receptor comes from a man in his sixties or seventies with non-small cell lung cancer. The rearrangement joins TRBV11-2 to TRBJ1-5; tentative D call: TRBD1 (5 bases). The chain's CDR3 is CASTLGGGWQPQHF. The CDR3 DNA sequence: TGTGCCAGCACCTTAGGCGGGGGATGGCAGCCCCAGCATTTT.